This T cell receptor beta chain was obtained from a study of T-cell memory formation after mild COVID-19. Study-wide background: Clusters of TCRs were largely donor specific.

This CDR3 has 13 residues. The germline V gene has CDR1 MNHNS and CDR2 SASEGT. The V end was cut by 6 bases, the J end by 3 bases, with 12 bases between. Study-level findings and limits: CD4+ contracting clones were mainly CM and EM; CD8+ ones, EMRA.

TCRdb redid the calling of the 5' RACE reads with MiXCR, one entry per CDR3 protein. This sample carries fewer than 600,000 distinct CDR3 sequences, about 20% of them seen once, and the ten largest clones take roughly 8.3%. Of note for this clonotype: Its target is not known.

The sequenced sample was PBMCs or a T cell subset sorted from them (not recorded which). The sequence came from an adult woman who had mild COVID-19 (a few samples of this study predate the infection). Cell type and time point are not known. V gene TRBV6-1 combines with J gene TRBJ2-7; D ambiguous. CDR3 sequence: CASSETRNYEQYF. The CDR3 nucleotides are TGTGCCAGCAGCGAGACCCGGAACTACGAGCAGTACTTC.